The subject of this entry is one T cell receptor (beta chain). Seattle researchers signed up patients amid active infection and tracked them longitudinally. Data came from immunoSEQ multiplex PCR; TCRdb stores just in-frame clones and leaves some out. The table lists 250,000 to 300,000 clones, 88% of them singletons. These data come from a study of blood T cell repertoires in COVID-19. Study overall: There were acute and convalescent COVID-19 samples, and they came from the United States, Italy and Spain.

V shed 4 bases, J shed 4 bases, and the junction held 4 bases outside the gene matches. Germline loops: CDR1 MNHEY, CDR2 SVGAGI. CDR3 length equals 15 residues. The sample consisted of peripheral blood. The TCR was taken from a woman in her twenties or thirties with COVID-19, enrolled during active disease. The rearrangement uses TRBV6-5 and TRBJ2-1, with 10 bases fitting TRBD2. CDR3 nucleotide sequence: TGTGCCAGCAGTTCCGGGACTAGCGCGTACAATGAGCAGTTCTTC. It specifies CASSSGTSAYNEQFF.